These 26 T cell receptor beta chains came from one sample sequenced in a study of cytomegalovirus exposure and HLA in healthy donors. Both 60 Vbeta primers and 13 Jbeta primers went into the PCR. Clones were read by immunoSEQ multiplex PCR, and TCRdb kept only the in-frame ones, dropping some. The sample shows approximately 100,000 clones, 71% of them seen only once. The specimen was PBMCs. These receptors originate from a female donor in good health and CMV-seronegative.

The V call is TRBV2, the J call TRBJ1-1, with 8 bases matching TRBD1. Trimming cost V 6 bases and J 7 bases; bases outside gene matches: 10. This CDR3 comprises 14 residues. Germline-derived CDR1 and CDR2 are SNHLY and FYNNEI. The CDR3 DNA reads TGTGCCAGCAGGACAGGGGATACCAACTTTGAAGCTTTCTTT. This gives the protein CASRTGDTNFEAFF.

The rearrangement joins TRBV29-1 to TRBJ2-1; D gene ambiguous. V was cut by 3 bases and J by 9 bases, with 18 bases left in between. Germline loops: CDR1 SQVTM, CDR2 ANQGSEA. This CDR3 is 14 amino acids long. The CDR3 is CSVDSILLGTEQFF. The CDR3 coding sequence is TGCAGCGTTGATAGCATACTCCTGGGTACTGAGCAGTTCTTC.

The CDR3 is CASSFGLAVNYEQYF. DNA for the CDR3: TGTGCCAGCAGTTTTGGGCTAGCGGTGAACTACGAGCAGTACTTC. J is TRBJ2-7 and V is TRBV27; TRBD2 matches at 7 bases. After removal of 3 bases from V and 3 bases from J, the junction contained 8 bases not matched to a gene. Germline-derived CDR1 and CDR2 are MNHEY and SMNVEV (reference sequence). The CDR3 is 15 amino acids.

The V and J genes are TRBV5-4 and TRBJ1-2, with D tentatively TRBD1 (6 bases). The CDR3 is 14 residues long. Germline V CDR1 and CDR2: SGHNT, YYREEE (reference sequence). Trimming took off 4 bases at V and 0 bases at J, with 10 bases between the two ends. The CDR3 nucleotides read TGTGCCAGCAGCGCCGACAGGACTAACTATGGCTACACCTTC. Residues: CASSADRTNYGYTF. The variable domain in full, with the rest retrieved from reference TRBV5-4 and TRBJ1-2, is ETGVTQSPTHLIKTRGQQVTLRCSSQSGHNTVSWYQQALGQGPQFIFQYYREEENGRGNFPPRFSGLQFPNYSSELNVNALELDDSALYLCASSADRTNYGYTFGSGTRLTVV.

The CDR3 sequence is CASSPVRENTGELFF. CDR3 sequence (DNA): TGTGCCAGCAGCCCAGTTCGGGAGAACACCGGGGAGCTGTTTTTT. V usage is TRBV5-8 and J usage is TRBJ2-2, with D perhaps matching TRBD2 (5 bases). This CDR3 has 15 residues. The V gene's germline CDR1 is SGHTS and CDR2 YDEGEE. The V gene lost 4 bases and the J gene lost 1 base, with 11 bases spanning the gap.

The V call is TRBV7-8, the J call TRBJ2-7, with 12 bases that match TRBD1. Germline loops: CDR1 SGHVS, CDR2 FQNEAQ. This CDR3 contains 17 residues. The J segment lost 5 bases and the V segment lost 2 bases, leaving 10 bases of the junction unmatched. The CDR3 sequence is CASSLPVTGTGGDEQYF. The CDR3 nucleotides read TGTGCCAGCAGCTTACCCGTTACCGGGACAGGGGGCGACGAGCAGTACTTC.

The chain links TRBV4-2 to TRBJ2-2; D perhaps matches TRBD2 (5 bases). Trimming removed 4 bases at V and 5 bases at J, with 14 bases between. Germline V CDR1 and CDR2: LGHNA, YNFKEQ. The CDR3 is 15 amino acids. CDR3 protein: CASSPWWPGTGELFF. The CDR3 nucleotides are TGTGCCAGCAGCCCCTGGTGGCCGGGAACCGGGGAGCTGTTTTTT.

V usage is TRBV12-5 and J usage is TRBJ2-1; D is unresolved. The CDR3 extends over 12 amino acids. Per germline, CDR1 LGHNT and CDR2 FRNRAP. The germline V and J ends were trimmed by 4 bases and 5 bases, with 6 bases remaining between them. DNA for the CDR3: TGTGCTAGTGGTTCCACACACAATGAGCAGTTCTTC. Its translation: CASGSTHNEQFF.

This clone was observed a single time. This sequence joins TRBV7-9 and TRBJ2-1; 9 positions match TRBD2. The CDR3 covers 15 residues. From germline, CDR1 is SEHNR and CDR2 FQNEAQ (reference sequence). V lost 1 base to trimming and J lost 2 bases; unmatched junction nucleotides: 0. DNA of the CDR3: TGTGCCAGCAGCTTAGGCGGGAGGGCCTACAATGAGCAGTTCTTC. It encodes CASSLGGRAYNEQFF.

The gene calls are TRBV29-1 and TRBJ1-1, with 9 bases lining up with TRBD1. The CDR3 has 14 amino acids. From germline, CDR1 is SQVTM and CDR2 ANQGSEA. Losses at the gene ends were 3 bases for V and 5 bases for J; bases not matched to a gene: 7. CDR3 DNA: TGCAGCGTTGAGGCGGGACAGGGAATGACTGAAGCTTTCTTT. Its protein product is CSVEAGQGMTEAFF.

V is TRBV19 and J is TRBJ2-3; 8 bases are shared with TRBD2. The CDR3 has 17 residues. CDR1 and CDR2 (germline): LNHDA, SQIVND (reference sequence). Trimming cost V 1 base and J 0 bases; bases outside gene matches: 6. The CDR3 here is CASSIVPSGSSTDTQYF. DNA for the CDR3: TGTGCCAGTAGTATAGTGCCTAGCGGGTCTAGCACAGATACGCAGTATTTT.

The chain carries TRBV27 and TRBJ2-1; D is unresolved. CDR3 size: 11 residues. Germline values: CDR1 MNHEY, CDR2 SMNVEV (reference sequence). Trimming cost V 6 bases and J 9 bases, with 9 bases left between them. CDR3 DNA: TGTGCCAGCAGAACGGCAGGTGAGCAGTTCTTC. Translating it yields CASRTAGEQFF.

The chain carries TRBV28 and TRBJ2-7; D is undetermined. CDR1 MDHEN and CDR2 SYDVKM come from the germline V gene. V dropped 10 bases and J dropped 3 bases, with 16 bases sitting between them. This CDR3 is 13 amino acids long. CDR3 region: CATRKTEVYEQYF. The CDR3 DNA is TGTGCCACCAGGAAGACTGAAGTCTACGAGCAGTACTTC.

The J gene is TRBJ2-5, the V gene TRBV7-3; TRBD2 agrees at 9 bases. With 4 bases clipped from V and 3 bases from J, the junction kept 12 bases outside the gene matches. Germline V gene sequence: CDR1 SGHTA, CDR2 FQGTGA. The CDR3 extends over 17 amino acids. The CDR3 nucleotides are TGTGCCAGCAGCTCCGTTAGGCCGATAGCGGGAGAAGAGACCCAGTACTTC. It yields the protein CASSSVRPIAGEETQYF.

This chain joins TRBV30 and TRBJ2-5, with 7 bases aligning to TRBD2. The V segment lost 0 bases and the J segment 1 base; nucleotides outside the gene matches: 14. Germline assignment: CDR1 GTSNPN and CDR2 SVGIG (reference sequence). The CDR3 has 18 residues. CDR3 in amino acids: CAWSVSRWVGRPQETQYF. The DNA for the CDR3 is TGTGCCTGGAGTGTAAGTCGGTGGGTCGGGAGGCCCCAAGAGACCCAGTACTTC.

The chain has TRBV7-9 and TRBJ2-2, with 10 positions matching TRBD2. The CDR3 loop spans 14 amino acids. Germline V lookup: CDR1 SEHNR, CDR2 FQNEAQ (reference sequence). J lost 5 bases, V lost 3 bases, and 0 bases had no gene match. The CDR3 loop reads CASSFSGRTGELFF. The CDR3 DNA reads TGTGCCAGCAGCTTTAGCGGGAGGACCGGGGAGCTGTTTTTT.

Only one count was recorded for this clone. In the same sample, other DNA sequences code for this CDR3. The rearrangement joins TRBV5-4 to TRBJ2-3, with D unresolved. V lost 3 bases, J lost 2 bases, and 10 bases lay in between. This CDR3 has 14 amino acids. Germline CDR1 SGHNT, CDR2 YYREEE (reference sequence). Here the CDR3 DNA reads TGTGCCAGCAGCTCCCCTGCGGCCACAGATACGCAGTATTTT. This translates into CASSSPAATDTQYF.

The gene calls are TRBV7-3 and TRBJ2-7; 7 bases map to TRBD1. The length of the CDR3 is 14 residues. Germline trimming cut 5 bases from V and 4 bases from J; bases unmatched to any gene: 8. CDR1 and CDR2 (germline): SGHTA, FQGTGA. The CDR3 loop is CASSPKGTAYEQYF. CDR3 coding DNA: TGTGCCAGCAGCCCAAAGGGGACAGCGTACGAGCAGTACTTC.

This clone appeared a single time. The junction departs from germline at one end; a sequencing error may be responsible. The CDR3 here is CATSRDQAYNEQFF. In DNA, the CDR3 is TGTGCCACCAGCAGAGATCAGGCCTATAATGAGCAGTTCTTC. The chain combines TRBV15 with TRBJ2-1; D not resolved. CDR1 is LNHNV, CDR2 YYDKDF, per germline (reference sequence). The CDR3 runs to 14 residues. The full variable domain, rest sourced from reference TRBV15 and TRBJ2-1, is DAMVIQNPRYQVTQFGKPVTLSCSQTLNHNVMYWYQQKSSQAPKLLFHYYDKDFNNEADTPDNFQSRRPNTSFCFLDIRSPGLGDTAMYLCATSRDQAYNEQFFGPGTRLTVL.

This clone came up a few times. The J gene is TRBJ2-2, the V gene TRBV10-3, with 7 positions matching TRBD2. The CDR3 spans 15 residues. V lost 3 bases to trimming and J lost 4 bases; unmatched junction nucleotides: 5. The V gene's germline CDR1 is ENHRY and CDR2 SYGVKD. The CDR3 reads CAISEGGRRTGELFF. For the CDR3, the DNA is TGTGCCATCAGTGAAGGCGGGAGACGCACCGGGGAGCTGTTTTTT.

As regards this clone: Different DNA sequences within this sample yield the same CDR3. V is TRBV7-2 and J is TRBJ2-3, with 7 bases identical to TRBD2. J gave up 3 bases and V 5 bases, and 5 bases lay outside the gene matches. Germline V gives CDR1 SGHTA, CDR2 FQGNSA. The CDR3 totals 14 residues. CDR3 DNA: TGTGCCAGCAGCCCGGGAGGTCCAACAGATACGCAGTATTTT. Its translation: CASSPGGPTDTQYF.

V gene TRBV29-1 combines with J gene TRBJ1-4, with 11 positions matching TRBD1. Germline lookup yields CDR1 SQVTM and CDR2 ANQGSEA. The CDR3 consists of 15 residues. Trimming removed 3 bases from V and 0 bases from J; junction bases left unmatched: 0. This chain's CDR3 is CSVEGQGATNEKLFF. CDR3 nucleotide sequence: TGCAGCGTTGAGGGACAGGGGGCAACTAATGAAAAACTGTTTTTT.

This clone appeared a single time. V usage is TRBV7-2 and J usage is TRBJ1-5; D not resolved. Trimming left V 3 bases short and J 0 bases short, with 9 bases between. Per the germline V gene, CDR1 is SGHTA and CDR2 is FQGNSA. This CDR3 is 15 amino acids long. The CDR3 nucleotides read TGTGCCAGCAGCTTGACACGCTATAGCAATCAGCCCCAGCATTTT. This encodes CASSLTRYSNQPQHF.

This chain uses TRBV5-1 with TRBJ2-1; D possibly corresponds to TRBD1 (5 bases). CDR3 length equals 15 residues. Trimming took 0 bases from V and 0 from J, leaving 7 bases between them. Germline lookup yields CDR1 SGHRS and CDR2 YFSETQ. CDR3 in DNA: TGCGCCAGCAGCTTGGACAGGAGCTCCTACAATGAGCAGTTCTTC. This encodes CASSLDRSSYNEQFF.

This clone was observed once. The V and J genes are TRBV7-8 and TRBJ2-5; D remains unclear. This CDR3 region has 13 residues. Looked up from germline, CDR1 is SGHVS and CDR2 is FQNEAQ. Trimming cost V 2 bases and J 6 bases, with 10 bases left between them. The DNA for the CDR3 is TGTGCCAGCAGCTTAAGCACTACTCAGACCCAGTACTTC. Its protein is CASSLSTTQTQYF.

This clone was counted a few times. The chain recombines TRBV15 with TRBJ2-5; 8 bases are a match to TRBD2. V trimming: 2 bases; J trimming: 3 bases; junction bases outside the gene matches: 5. The germline V gene has CDR1 LNHNV and CDR2 YYDKDF (reference sequence). This CDR3 spans 15 amino acids. The CDR3 DNA is TGTGCCACCAGCAGACGAGCGGGAGAGAAAGAGACCCAGTACTTC. Protein product: CATSRRAGEKETQYF.